This T cell receptor (beta chain) was captured by sequencing in a study of tumor T cells in aggressive B-cell lymphoma. V lost 5 bases and J lost 4, with 14 bases in between. Germline values: CDR1 MNHNY, CDR2 SVGAGI (reference sequence). The CDR3 length is 14 residues. The table came from immunoSEQ multiplex PCR; TCRdb's copy has only in-frame clones and leaves some out. This repertoire shows about 2,800 clones, roughly 85% found once; its top ten account for approximately 15%. The chain uses TRBV6-6 and TRBJ1-2; D not certain. The sequencing input was tumor tissue. This TCR derives from an adult with diffuse large B cell lymphoma. Some clones in this sample may be carry-over from other donors' samples. Here the CDR3 reads CASSPDLALYGYTF. DNA for the CDR3: TGTGCCAGCAGTCCGGACCTAGCCCTCTATGGCTACACCTTC.